A selection of T cell receptor beta chains follows, all from one sample in a study of radiation and T cells in renal cell carcinoma. Assay used: immunoSEQ multiplex PCR; TCRdb lists only in-frame clones, some missing. The data show 150,000 to 180,000 clones, approximately 90% seen once. The source material was blood, sampled from a patient whose treatment included radiotherapy and nephrectomy. The receptors were gathered from a woman in her forties or fifties with renal cell carcinoma. The CDR3 runs from the conserved cysteine through the conserved F or W. The D gene is left open where the match is weak. Expanded clones are given a class, and other clones once, few, many or no size at all.

J | size | V | D | CDR3 | DNA
TRBJ2-1 | - | TRBV5-1 | TRBD1 | CASSLSGTGVFNEQFF | TGCGCCAGCAGCTTGTCCGGGACAGGGGTTTTCAATGAGCAGTTCTTC
TRBJ2-2 | - | TRBV6-5 | - | CASSYGTPNTGELFF | TGTGCCAGCAGTTACGGGACACCGAACACCGGGGAGCTGTTTTTT
TRBJ2-4 | - | TRBV21-1 | - | CASSPRDREVIQYF | TGTGCCAGCAGCCCCCGGGACAGGGAAGTCATTCAGTACTTC
TRBJ2-7 | - | TRBV10-1 | - | CANTGQGRHEQYF | TGCGCCAACACGGGCCAGGGAAGGCACGAGCAGTACTTC
TRBJ1-2 | - | TRBV6-5 | - | CASSYFPAAWDYGYTF | TGTGCCAGCAGTTACTTCCCAGCCGCCTGGGACTATGGCTACACCTTC
TRBJ2-7 | - | TRBV6-6 | - | CASSYSSERPYEQYF | TGTGCCAGCAGTTACTCGTCAGAAAGACCTTACGAGCAGTACTTC
TRBJ1-2 | few | TRBV10-3 | - | CATSQNYGYTF | TGTGCCACCTCGCAGAATTATGGCTACACCTTC
TRBJ1-5 | - | TRBV28 | - | CASRGQTYQPQHF | TGTGCCAGCCGGGGGCAGACCTATCAGCCCCAGCATTTT
TRBJ1-6 | - | TRBV5-8 | - | CASSDALTGSPLHF | TGTGCCAGCAGCGACGCATTAACAGGGTCACCCCTCCACTTT
TRBJ2-5 | - | TRBV2 | TRBD2 | CASRRRGIQETQYF | TGTGCCAGCAGGCGGCGGGGGATCCAAGAGACCCAGTACTTC
TRBJ2-5 | - | TRBV5-1 | - | CASSLRPGDAQETQYF | TGCGCCAGCAGCTTGAGGCCAGGTGACGCTCAAGAGACCCAGTACTTC
TRBJ2-7 | - | TRBV30 | - | CAWRRPTYEQYF | TGTGCCTGGAGGCGCCCAACCTACGAGCAGTACTTC
TRBJ1-2 | - | TRBV4-3 | TRBD1 | CASSQGQGVYDYGYTF | TGCGCCAGCAGCCAAGGACAGGGGGTTTATGACTATGGCTACACCTTC
TRBJ2-4 | - | TRBV11-2 | - | CASSFRGVGARSNIQYF | TGTGCCAGCAGCTTTCGGGGCGTAGGGGCGCGATCTAACATTCAGTACTTC
TRBJ2-1 | once | TRBV2 | TRBD1 | CASKTGQGKRYNEQFF | TGTGCCAGCAAAACAGGACAGGGGAAGAGGTACAATGAGCAGTTCTTC
TRBJ2-2 | - | TRBV2 | - | CATDRGGGGELFF | TGTGCCACGGACCGAGGTGGGGGCGGGGAGCTGTTTTTT
TRBJ1-2 | - | TRBV6-1 | - | CASSAGHTGRPYGYTF | TGTGCCAGCAGTGCAGGGCATACAGGGAGGCCTTATGGCTACACCTTC
TRBJ1-2 | - | TRBV6-5 | TRBD1 | CASSYGTGALYGYTF | TGTGCCAGCAGTTACGGGACAGGGGCCCTATATGGCTACACCTTC
TRBJ2-2 | - | TRBV6-1 | - | CASTLEEGGTGELFF | TGTGCCAGCACCCTAGAGGAGGGTGGCACCGGGGAGCTGTTTTTT
TRBJ1-1 | - | TRBV5-8 | - | CASSLEAGGRNTEAFF | TGTGCCAGCAGCTTGGAAGCCGGGGGAAGGAACACTGAAGCTTTCTTT
TRBJ1-5 | - | TRBV2 | - | CASSQYSNQPQHF | TGTGCCAGCTCTCAGTATAGCAATCAGCCCCAGCATTTT
TRBJ2-3 | few | TRBV9 | TRBD2 | CASSVGASGGRTDTQYF | TGTGCCAGCAGCGTAGGGGCTAGCGGGGGCCGCACAGATACGCAGTATTTT
TRBJ2-7 | - | TRBV7-9 | - | CATGRDHEQYF | TGTGCCACCGGTAGGGACCACGAGCAGTACTTC
TRBJ2-3 | - | TRBV4-1 | TRBD1 | CASSPRDRGVEDTQYF | TGCGCCAGCAGTCCTCGGGACAGGGGTGTTGAAGATACGCAGTATTTT
TRBJ1-6 | - | TRBV5-6 | - | CASSLALPGSPLHF | TGTGCCAGCAGCCTGGCCCTACCTGGGTCACCCCTCCACTTT
TRBJ1-4 | few | TRBV19 | - | CASSIRPSRLIVAEKLFF | TGTGCCAGTAGTATACGTCCGAGTCGGCTAATTGTAGCGGAAAAACTGTTTTTT
TRBJ1-1 | - | TRBV4-3 | - | CASSQDVGQTNEAFF | TGCGCCAGCAGCCAAGATGTGGGGCAGACTAATGAAGCTTTCTTT
TRBJ2-5 | few | TRBV2 | TRBD2 | CASSGGLATQETQYF | TGTGCCAGCAGTGGGGGACTAGCGACCCAAGAGACCCAGTACTTC
TRBJ1-6 | - | TRBV5-4 | - | CASSLGGGHSPLHF | TGTGCCAGCAGCTTGGGCGGGGGCCATTCACCCCTCCACTTT
TRBJ2-1 | - | TRBV11-2 | TRBD2 | CASSLSSGVGEQFF | TGTGCCAGCAGCTTAAGTAGCGGGGTGGGGGAGCAGTTCTTC
TRBJ2-7 | - | TRBV18 | TRBD1 | CASSPDRDYEQYF | TGTGCCAGCTCACCCGACAGGGATTACGAGCAGTACTTC
TRBJ2-7 | - | TRBV30 | - | CAWNPTSNYEQYF | TGTGCCTGGAATCCAACCTCTAACTACGAGCAGTACTTC
TRBJ2-1 | - | TRBV5-1 | TRBD2 | CASSLVAGVNEQFF | TGCGCCAGCAGCTTGGTAGCGGGGGTCAATGAGCAGTTCTTC
TRBJ2-1 | - | TRBV4-1 | - | CASSQEEGYNEQFF | TGCGCCAGCAGCCAAGAGGAAGGATACAATGAGCAGTTCTTC
TRBJ2-6 | - | TRBV2 | - | CASTLGSTANVLTF | TGTGCCAGCACCTTAGGATCGACGGCCAACGTCCTGACTTTC
TRBJ1-5 | - | TRBV10-3 | - | CAISVDRSNQPQHF | TGTGCCATCAGTGTTGACAGAAGCAATCAGCCCCAGCATTTT
TRBJ1-6 | - | TRBV5-8 | - | CASSLAGVQSSPLHF | TGTGCCAGCAGCTTGGCCGGGGTCCAAAGTTCACCCCTCCACTTT
TRBJ2-5 | - | TRBV6-1 | TRBD1 | CASSDGQVAETQYF | TGTGCCAGCAGTGACGGACAGGTAGCGGAGACCCAGTACTTC
TRBJ2-5 | - | TRBV29-1 | - | CSAAGTPGETQYF | TGCAGCGCAGCCGGGACGCCGGGGGAGACCCAGTACTTC
TRBJ1-5 | - | TRBV5-6 | - | CASSLGSVRNQPQHF | TGTGCCAGCAGCTTGGGGAGTGTTCGGAATCAGCCCCAGCATTTT
TRBJ2-4 | - | TRBV19 | - | CASSIVGHTIFPKIQKYIQYF | TGTGCCAGTAGTATAGTAGGGCACACCATTTTCCCCAAAATCCAAAAGTACATTCAGTACTTC
TRBJ2-4 | - | TRBV5-1 | - | CASSLGMEGGNIQYF | TGCGCCAGCAGCTTGGGTATGGAGGGGGGAAACATTCAGTACTTC
TRBJ2-1 | - | TRBV9 | TRBD2 | CASSPPQRGGYNEQFF | TGTGCCAGCAGCCCTCCTCAGCGGGGGGGTTACAATGAGCAGTTCTTC
TRBJ1-1 | - | TRBV5-1 | - | CASSLEGPRDIETFF | TGCGCCAGCAGCTTGGAAGGCCCCCGGGACATCGAAACTTTCTTT
TRBJ1-2 | - | TRBV19 | - | CASRRLNYGYTF | TGTGCCAGTAGGAGATTAAACTATGGCTACACCTTC
TRBJ2-4 | - | TRBV18 | TRBD1 | CASSPRTGQNIQYF | TGTGCCAGCTCACCACGGACAGGGCAAAACATTCAGTACTTC
TRBJ1-2 | once | TRBV19 | - | CASRREVEGYTF | TGTGCCAGTAGGCGGGAGGTAGAGGGCTACACCTTC
TRBJ1-3 | - | TRBV9 | - | CASSLRTSGNTIYF | TGTGCCAGCAGCTTGAGGACCTCTGGAAACACCATATATTTT
TRBJ1-5 | - | TRBV18 | - | CASSPQGDNQPQHF | TGTGCCAGCTCACCACAAGGGGACAATCAGCCCCAGCATTTT
TRBJ1-4 | - | TRBV7-9 | - | CASSLGRASNEKLFF | TGTGCCAGCAGCTTAGGGAGGGCGTCTAATGAAAAACTGTTTTTT
TRBJ1-1 | - | TRBV7-2 | - | CASSSALGRQIEAFF | TGTGCCAGCAGCTCCGCACTGGGACGACAAATTGAAGCTTTCTTT
TRBJ2-1 | - | TRBV4-1 | - | CASSPFGSGPNYNEQFF | TGCGCCAGCAGCCCTTTCGGGTCGGGGCCTAACTACAATGAGCAGTTCTTC
TRBJ2-1 | - | TRBV7-9 | TRBD1 | CASSATGQGGNEQFF | TGTGCCAGCAGCGCTACCGGACAGGGGGGGAATGAGCAGTTCTTC
TRBJ1-2 | once | TRBV5-1 | - | CASSLGRVQYYGYTF | TGCGCCAGCAGCTTGGGAAGGGTCCAGTACTATGGCTACACCTTC